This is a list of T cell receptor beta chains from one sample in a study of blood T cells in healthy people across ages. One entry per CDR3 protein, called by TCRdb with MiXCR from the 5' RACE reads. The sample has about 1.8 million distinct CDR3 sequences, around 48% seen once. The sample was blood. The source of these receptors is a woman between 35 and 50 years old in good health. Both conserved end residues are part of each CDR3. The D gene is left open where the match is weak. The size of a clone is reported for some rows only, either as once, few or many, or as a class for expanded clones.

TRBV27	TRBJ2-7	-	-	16	CASSFQGVFPPYEQYF	TGTGCCAGCAGTTTCCAAGGGGTATTTCCCCCCTACGAGCAGTACTTC
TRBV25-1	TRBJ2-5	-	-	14	CASSEYGNQETQYF	TGTGCCAGCAGTGAATACGGCAACCAAGAGACCCAGTACTTC
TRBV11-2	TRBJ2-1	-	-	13	CASSSWSYNEQFF	TGTGCCAGCAGCTCGTGGAGCTACAATGAGCAGTTCTTC
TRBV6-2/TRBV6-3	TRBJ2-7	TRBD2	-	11	CAAGGIYEQYF	TGTGCCGCGGGGGGCATCTACGAGCAGTACTTC
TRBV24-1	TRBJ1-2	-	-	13	CATSDTYTYGYTF	TGTGCCACCAGTGACACTTATACCTATGGCTACACCTTC
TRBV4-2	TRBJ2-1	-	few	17	CASSPSQELATYNEQFF	TGTGCCAGCAGCCCATCCCAAGAACTAGCCACCTACAATGAGCAGTTCTTC
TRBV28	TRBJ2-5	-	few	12	CASSLRPNEQYF	TGTGCCAGCAGTTTACGCCCCAATGAGCAGTACTTC
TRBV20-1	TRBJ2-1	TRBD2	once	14	CSAWISGYYNEQFF	TGCAGTGCTTGGATTAGCGGGTACTACAATGAGCAGTTCTTC
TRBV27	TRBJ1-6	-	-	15	CASSLQSQNNSPLHF	TGTGCCAGCAGTTTACAGTCTCAGAATAATTCACCCCTCCACTTT
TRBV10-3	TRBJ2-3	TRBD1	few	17	CAIRRGQGSVGTDTQYF	TGTGCCATCAGAAGAGGACAGGGATCAGTGGGCACAGATACGCAGTATTTT
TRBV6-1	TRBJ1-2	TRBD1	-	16	CASSGRPEGAENGYTF	TGTGCCAGCAGTGGCCGCCCTGAGGGGGCTGAGAATGGCTACACCTTC
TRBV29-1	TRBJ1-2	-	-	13	CSVEDRATYGYTF	TGCAGCGTTGAAGACAGGGCAACCTATGGCTACACCTTC
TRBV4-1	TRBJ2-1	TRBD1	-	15	CASSQPGTGGSQPFF	TGCGCCAGCAGCCAACCTGGGACAGGAGGGTCCCAACCGTTCTTC
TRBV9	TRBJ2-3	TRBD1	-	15	CACSVVQGGTDTQYF	TGTGCCTGCAGCGTAGTGCAGGGGGGCACAGATACGCAGTATTTT
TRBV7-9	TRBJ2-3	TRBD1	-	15	CASSRRTGWTDTQYF	TGTGCCAGCAGCCGAAGGACAGGGTGGACAGATACGCAGTATTTT
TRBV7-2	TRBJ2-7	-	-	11	CASRYSVEQYF	TGTGCCAGCAGGTACAGCGTCGAGCAGTACTTC
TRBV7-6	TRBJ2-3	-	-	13	CASSLFSEVTQYF	TGTGCCAGCAGCTTATTTTCAGAGGTTACGCAGTATTTT
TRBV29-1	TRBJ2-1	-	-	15	CSVEGVRGVNNEQFF	TGCAGCGTTGAAGGCGTCCGTGGGGTCAACAATGAGCAGTTCTTC
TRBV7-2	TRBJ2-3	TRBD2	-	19	CASSRRWGQTSGEPDTQYF	TGTGCCAGCAGCCGAAGGTGGGGACAGACTAGCGGGGAGCCAGATACGCAGTATTTT
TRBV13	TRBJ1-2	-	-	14	CASSVHGRYYGYTF	TGTGCCAGCAGCGTACACGGACGGTACTATGGCTACACCTTC
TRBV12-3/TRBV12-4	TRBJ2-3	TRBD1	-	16	CASSLAGTVVGDMQYF	TGTGCCAGCAGTTTAGCGGGGACAGTCGTTGGGGATATGCAGTATTTT
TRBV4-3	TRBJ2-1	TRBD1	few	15	CASSQDRAGGNEQFF	TGCGCCAGCAGCCAAGATAGGGCAGGGGGCAATGAGCAGTTCTTC
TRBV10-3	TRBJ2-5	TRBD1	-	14	CAISVGTGQETQYF	TGTGCCATCAGCGTAGGGACAGGCCAAGAGACCCAGTACTTC
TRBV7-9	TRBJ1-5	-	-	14	CARKGGRLDQPQHF	TGTGCCAGAAAGGGGGGAAGGTTGGATCAGCCCCAGCATTTT
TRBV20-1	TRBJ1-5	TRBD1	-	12	CSAQQGLQPQHF	TGCAGTGCTCAACAGGGGCTTCAGCCCCAGCATTTT
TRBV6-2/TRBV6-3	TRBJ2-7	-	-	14	CASGLPTGGSEQYF	TGTGCCAGCGGGTTACCGACAGGAGGAAGCGAGCAGTACTTC
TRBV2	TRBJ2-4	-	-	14	CASSSRVAKNIQYF	TGTGCCAGCAGTTCGAGGGTAGCCAAAAACATTCAGTACTTC
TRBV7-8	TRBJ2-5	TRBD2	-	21	CASIPLRGVASGDISQETQYF	TGTGCCAGCATCCCACTTAGGGGGGTCGCTAGCGGGGATATTTCCCAAGAGACCCAGTACTTC
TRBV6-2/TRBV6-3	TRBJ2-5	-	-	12	CASSYGVETQYF	TGTGCCAGCAGTTATGGGGTAGAGACCCAGTACTTC
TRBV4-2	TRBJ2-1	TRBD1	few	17	CASSHPTGTGGFNEQFF	TGTGCCAGCAGCCATCCCACCGGGACAGGGGGCTTTAATGAGCAGTTCTTC
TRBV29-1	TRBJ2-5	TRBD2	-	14	CSVGIGGAGETQYF	TGCAGCGTAGGTATCGGGGGGGCCGGAGAGACCCAGTACTTC
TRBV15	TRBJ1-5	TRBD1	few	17	CATSREGQGRSNQPQHF	TGTGCCACCAGCAGAGAGGGACAGGGTCGAAGCAATCAGCCCCAGCATTTT
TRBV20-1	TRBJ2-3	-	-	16	CSAREQWEHFTDTQYF	TGCAGTGCTAGAGAACAGTGGGAGCATTTCACAGATACGCAGTATTTT
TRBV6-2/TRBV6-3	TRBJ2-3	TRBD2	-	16	CASSYREGRGTDTQYF	TGTGCCAGCAGTTACAGGGAGGGAAGGGGCACAGATACGCAGTATTTT
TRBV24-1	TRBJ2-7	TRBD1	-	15	CATRATGTGDYEQYF	TGTGCCACCAGGGCAACCGGGACAGGGGACTACGAGCAGTACTTC
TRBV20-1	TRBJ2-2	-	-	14	CSARGGGAAGELFF	TGCAGTGCTCGCGGAGGGGGCGCCGCCGGGGAGCTGTTTTTT
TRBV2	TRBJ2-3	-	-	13	CASSEEGVYTQYF	TGTGCCAGCAGTGAGGAGGGGGTGTATACGCAGTATTTT
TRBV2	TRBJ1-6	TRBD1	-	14	CASRRDRNNSPLHF	TGTGCCAGCAGAAGGGACAGGAATAATTCACCCCTCCACTTT
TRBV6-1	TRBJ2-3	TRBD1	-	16	CAVSPRDRGRADTQYF	TGTGCCGTGAGCCCCCGGGACAGGGGCCGCGCAGATACGCAGTATTTT
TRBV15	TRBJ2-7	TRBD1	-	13	CATSRKQGDEQYF	TGTGCCACCAGCAGGAAACAGGGGGACGAGCAGTACTTC
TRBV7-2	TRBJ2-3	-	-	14	CASSSAGATDTQYF	TGTGCCAGCAGTTCAGCGGGCGCCACAGATACGCAGTATTTT
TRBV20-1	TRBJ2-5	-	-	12	CSAGGLGETQYF	TGCAGTGCTGGGGGGCTGGGAGAGACCCAGTACTTC
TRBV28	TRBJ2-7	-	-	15	CASSSGRFSIDEQYF	TGTGCCAGCAGCTCAGGTCGGTTTTCGATCGACGAGCAGTACTTC
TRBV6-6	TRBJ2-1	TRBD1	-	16	CASSYPQGVGVDEQFF	TGTGCCAGCAGTTACCCACAGGGGGTAGGGGTGGATGAGCAGTTCTTC
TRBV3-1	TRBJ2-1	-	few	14	CASSHPPTGHEQFF	TGTGCCAGCAGCCACCCTCCAACAGGGCATGAGCAGTTCTTC
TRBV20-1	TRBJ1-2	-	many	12	CSAPRGNYGYTF	TGCAGTGCTCCTAGGGGGAACTATGGCTACACCTTC
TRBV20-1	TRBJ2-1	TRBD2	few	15	CSRLAGGSSYNEQFF	TGCAGCCGACTAGCGGGGGGGAGCTCCTACAATGAGCAGTTCTTC
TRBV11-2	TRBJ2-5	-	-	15	CASGPGASGQETQYF	TGTGCCAGCGGACCCGGGGCTAGCGGACAGGAGACCCAGTACTTC
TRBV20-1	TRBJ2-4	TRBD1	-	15	CSANPLDRGQNIQYF	TGCAGTGCTAATCCCTTGGACAGGGGGCAAAACATTCAGTACTTC
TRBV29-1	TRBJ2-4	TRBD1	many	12	CSALTGVDIQYF	TGCAGCGCATTAACAGGGGTGGACATTCAGTACTTC
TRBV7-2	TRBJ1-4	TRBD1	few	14	CASSPGQVNEKLFF	TGTGCCAGCAGCCCGGGACAGGTTAATGAAAAACTGTTTTTT
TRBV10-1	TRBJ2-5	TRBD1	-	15	CASSESAGGWETQYF	TGCGCCAGCAGTGAGTCGGCAGGGGGCTGGGAGACCCAGTACTTC
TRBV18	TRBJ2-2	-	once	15	CASSPPQGNTGELFF	TGTGCCAGCTCACCACCTCAGGGGAACACCGGGGAGCTGTTTTTT
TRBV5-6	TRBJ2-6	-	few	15	CASSSGVSGANVLTF	TGTGCCAGCAGCAGTGGGGTATCCGGGGCCAACGTCCTGACTTTC
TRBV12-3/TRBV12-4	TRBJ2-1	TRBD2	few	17	CASSKGGSGGASNEQFF	TGTGCCAGCAGTAAAGGGGGTAGCGGGGGGGCCTCCAATGAGCAGTTCTTC
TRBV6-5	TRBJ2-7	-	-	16	CASSQLGTSSQYEQYF	TGTGCCAGCAGCCAATTGGGCACTTCCTCACAGTACGAGCAGTACTTC
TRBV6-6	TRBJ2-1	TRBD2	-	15	CASSYGLGGVNEQFF	TGTGCCAGCAGTTACGGCCTTGGGGGGGTCAATGAGCAGTTCTTC
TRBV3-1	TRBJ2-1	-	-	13	CASSQQLRSEQFF	TGTGCCAGCAGCCAACAGCTCCGTTCCGAGCAGTTCTTC